These T cell receptor beta chains were read from a single sample in a study of T cell repertoires in cytomegalovirus infection. One entry per CDR3 protein results from TCRdb running MiXCR on the reads. The repertoire includes around 450,000 distinct CDR3 sequences, 11% of them detected once, and approximately 10% sits in the top ten. The sequenced material came from PBMCs. The receptors stem from a human donor in good health (CMV status not recorded). Some clones in this sample may be carry-over from other donors' samples. Each CDR3 is given with its conserved first and last residue. A D gene is named only where the DNA matches it firmly. Clone size, where shown, is once, few, many, or a class for clones that have expanded.

j_gene: TRBJ1-1
d_gene: NA
abundance: many
v_gene: TRBV9
CDR3aa: CASSAQQGLNTEAFF
CDR3nt: TGTGCCAGCAGCGCCCAACAGGGACTGAACACTGAAGCTTTCTTT

j_gene: TRBJ1-3
d_gene: NA
abundance: NA
v_gene: TRBV29-1
CDR3aa: CSVSEDRGNTIYF
CDR3nt: TGCAGCGTTTCGGAAGACAGGGGAAACACCATATATTTT

j_gene: TRBJ1-5
d_gene: NA
abundance: many
v_gene: TRBV6-1
CDR3aa: CASSEQVNQPQHF
CDR3nt: TGTGCCAGCAGTGAACAAGTCAATCAGCCCCAGCATTTT

j_gene: TRBJ2-3
d_gene: NA
abundance: few
v_gene: TRBV5-1
CDR3aa: CASSFDWVDTQYF
CDR3nt: TGCGCCAGCAGCTTTGACTGGGTGGATACGCAGTATTTT

j_gene: TRBJ2-7
d_gene: NA
abundance: many
v_gene: TRBV11-2
CDR3aa: CASSFPAAVGYEQYF
CDR3nt: TGTGCCAGCAGCTTTCCCGCGGCGGTAGGCTACGAGCAGTACTTC

j_gene: TRBJ2-2
d_gene: TRBD1
abundance: NA
v_gene: TRBV5-5
CDR3aa: CASSFLRDRGPGGELFF
CDR3nt: TGTGCCAGCAGCTTCCTGCGGGACAGGGGGCCGGGCGGGGAGCTGTTTTTT

j_gene: TRBJ1-4
d_gene: NA
abundance: NA
v_gene: TRBV6-5
CDR3aa: CASTRAGDNEKLFF
CDR3nt: TGTGCCAGCACCCGGGCAGGGGATAATGAAAAACTGTTTTTT

j_gene: TRBJ2-1
d_gene: NA
abundance: many
v_gene: TRBV19
CDR3aa: CASKGWNEQFF
CDR3nt: TGTGCCAGTAAGGGGTGGAATGAGCAGTTCTTC

j_gene: TRBJ1-2
d_gene: TRBD1
abundance: many
v_gene: TRBV7-3
CDR3aa: CASSSTGVGGYTF
CDR3nt: TGTGCCAGCAGCTCGACAGGGGTCGGCGGCTACACCTTC

j_gene: TRBJ2-2
d_gene: NA
abundance: NA
v_gene: TRBV18
CDR3aa: CASSPGGELNTGELFF
CDR3nt: TGTGCCAGCTCACCAGGAGGGGAGCTCAACACCGGGGAGCTGTTTTTT

j_gene: TRBJ2-6
d_gene: NA
abundance: many
v_gene: TRBV7-9
CDR3aa: CASRNPRMRERGANVLTF
CDR3nt: TGTGCCAGCAGAAACCCAAGAATGAGGGAACGTGGGGCCAACGTCCTGACTTTC

j_gene: TRBJ1-1
d_gene: TRBD1
abundance: many
v_gene: TRBV5-6
CDR3aa: CASGQGRTEAFF
CDR3nt: TGTGCCAGCGGACAGGGCCGCACTGAAGCTTTCTTT

j_gene: TRBJ1-2
d_gene: NA
abundance: many
v_gene: TRBV5-6
CDR3aa: CASSLDQGLNYGYTF
CDR3nt: TGTGCCAGCAGCTTGGATCAGGGCCTTAACTATGGCTACACCTTC

j_gene: TRBJ1-2
d_gene: NA
abundance: NA
v_gene: TRBV20-1
CDR3aa: CSARPISTVGYTF
CDR3nt: TGCAGTGCTAGGCCCATCTCGACAGTAGGCTACACCTTC

j_gene: TRBJ2-5
d_gene: TRBD1
abundance: few
v_gene: TRBV29-1
CDR3aa: CSVTRDRVWETQYF
CDR3nt: TGCAGCGTTACCCGGGACAGGGTTTGGGAGACCCAGTACTTC

j_gene: TRBJ1-2
d_gene: NA
abundance: many
v_gene: TRBV5-6
CDR3aa: CASSPAGHYGYTF
CDR3nt: TGTGCCAGCAGCCCGGCAGGGCACTATGGCTACACCTTC

j_gene: TRBJ1-2
d_gene: NA
abundance: many
v_gene: TRBV7-2
CDR3aa: CASSSGTQRGYTF
CDR3nt: TGTGCCAGCAGCTCAGGGACCCAGCGGGGCTACACCTTC

j_gene: TRBJ2-7
d_gene: TRBD1
abundance: many
v_gene: TRBV15
CDR3aa: CATSETGITYEQYF
CDR3nt: TGTGCCACCAGCGAGACAGGGATCACCTACGAGCAGTACTTC

j_gene: TRBJ2-1
d_gene: TRBD2
abundance: NA
v_gene: TRBV7-9
CDR3aa: CASSWGLADYNEQFF
CDR3nt: TGTGCCAGCAGCTGGGGACTAGCGGACTACAATGAGCAGTTCTTC

j_gene: TRBJ2-3
d_gene: NA
abundance: few
v_gene: TRBV4-1
CDR3aa: CASSTSVGSGDTQYF
CDR3nt: TGCGCCAGCAGCACATCGGTCGGCAGCGGGGATACGCAGTATTTT

j_gene: TRBJ2-2
d_gene: TRBD2
abundance: many
v_gene: TRBV11-1
CDR3aa: CASSRGLAGLRTGELFF
CDR3nt: TGTGCCAGCAGTCGCGGACTAGCGGGACTTCGTACCGGGGAGCTGTTTTTT

j_gene: TRBJ2-2
d_gene: TRBD2
abundance: NA
v_gene: TRBV20-1
CDR3aa: CSAEATSRNTGELFF
CDR3nt: TGCAGTGCCGAAGCGACTAGCAGGAACACCGGGGAGCTGTTTTTT

j_gene: TRBJ1-1
d_gene: NA
abundance: NA
v_gene: TRBV5-6
CDR3aa: CASSLRQLGNTEAFF
CDR3nt: TGTGCCAGCAGCCTACGTCAACTCGGGAACACTGAAGCTTTCTTT

j_gene: TRBJ2-5
d_gene: NA
abundance: few
v_gene: TRBV6-1
CDR3aa: CASSARRHGETQYF
CDR3nt: TGTGCCAGCAGTGCCCGGCGACATGGAGAGACCCAGTACTTC